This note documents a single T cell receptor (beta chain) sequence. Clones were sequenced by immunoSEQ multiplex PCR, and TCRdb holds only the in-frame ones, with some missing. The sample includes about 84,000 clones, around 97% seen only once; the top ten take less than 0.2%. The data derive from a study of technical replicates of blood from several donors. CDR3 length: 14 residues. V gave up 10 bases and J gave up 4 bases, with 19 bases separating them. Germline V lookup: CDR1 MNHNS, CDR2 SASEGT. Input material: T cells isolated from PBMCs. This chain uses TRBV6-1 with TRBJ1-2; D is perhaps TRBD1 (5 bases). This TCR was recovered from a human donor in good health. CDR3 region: CATAQKTEGYGYTF. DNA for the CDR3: TGTGCCACCGCCCAGAAGACAGAAGGCTATGGCTACACCTTC.